Listed here is a single TCR beta chain. Its target is unknown. Germline and junction disagree at one end, which may indicate a read error. Time point defined: after dendritic cell vaccination, including at tumor progression/relapse. None of the glioblastoma patients had an isocitrate dehydrogenase mutation. These data are taken from a study of glioma-infiltrating T cells after dendritic cell vaccination. General observations from the study: Higher pretreatment TIL content predicted longer progression-free time and survival. The cohort had few patients with full blood and tumor sets.

The primer mix had 60 V beta and 13 J beta primers. Clones were sequenced by immunoSEQ multiplex PCR, and TCRdb holds only the in-frame ones, with some missing. The repertoire holds 85,000 or so clones, with roughly 85% as singletons. Per the germline V gene, CDR1 is PRHDT and CDR2 is FYEKMQ (reference sequence). The CDR3 totals 13 residues. The source of this sequence is a human donor with glioblastoma. This chain links TRBV13 with TRBJ2-7; 8 bases map to TRBD1. The input for sequencing was blood, taken after dendritic cell vaccination. The CDR3 loop reads CASSQRTGREQYF. CDR3 coding DNA: TGCGCCAGCAGCCAAAGGACAGGGAGGGAGCAGTACTTC.